The entry below gives a single T cell receptor (beta chain) sequence along with its context. This sample is drawn from a study of blood T cell repertoires in COVID-19. Study-wide background: The United States, Italy and Spain were the sources of the acute and convalescent COVID-19 samples. T cells, B-cell-depleted T cells, or PBMCs provided the cDNA or gDNA that served as material.

In the study's own analysis: Amplification of reference gene primers was used by the study to estimate nucleated cell counts. TCRdb's table, derived via immunoSEQ multiplex PCR, lists solely in-frame clones and lacks some. V, J and clone size were drawn from that table, and D and trimming were deduced from the DNA. The sample lists about 320,000 clones, about nine tenths occurring once. V was shortened by 2 bases and J by 0 bases, with 5 bases between the two germline ends. The CDR3 is 14 amino acids. Per germline, CDR1 LNHNV and CDR2 YYDKDF (reference sequence). Sample: peripheral blood. The sequence was collected from a woman in her 30s with COVID-19, enrolled during active disease. This chain uses TRBV15 with TRBJ2-1; D is unresolved. The CDR3 region has the DNA TGTGCCACCAGCAGATTTAACTCCTACAATGAGCAGTTCTTC. Residues: CATSRFNSYNEQFF.